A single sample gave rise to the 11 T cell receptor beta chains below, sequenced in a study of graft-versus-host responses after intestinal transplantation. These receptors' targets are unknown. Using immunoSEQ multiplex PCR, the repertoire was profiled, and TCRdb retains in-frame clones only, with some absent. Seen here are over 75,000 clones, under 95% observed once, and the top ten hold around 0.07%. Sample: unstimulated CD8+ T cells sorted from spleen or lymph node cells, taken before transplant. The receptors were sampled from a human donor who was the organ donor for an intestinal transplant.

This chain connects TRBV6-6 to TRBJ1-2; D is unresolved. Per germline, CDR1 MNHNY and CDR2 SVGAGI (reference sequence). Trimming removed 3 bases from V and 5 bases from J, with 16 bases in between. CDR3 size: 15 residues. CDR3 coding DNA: TGTGCCAGCAGTTATTCGAATTTGAAAACTTATGGCTACACCTTC. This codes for CASSYSNLKTYGYTF.

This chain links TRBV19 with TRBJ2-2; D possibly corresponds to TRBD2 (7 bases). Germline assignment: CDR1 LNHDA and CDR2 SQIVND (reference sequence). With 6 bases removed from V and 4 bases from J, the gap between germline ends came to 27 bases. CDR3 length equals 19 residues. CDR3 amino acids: CASRSTPWRGPIRTGELFF. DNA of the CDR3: TGTGCCAGTAGGTCAACCCCGTGGCGGGGGCCTATACGCACCGGGGAGCTGTTTTTT.

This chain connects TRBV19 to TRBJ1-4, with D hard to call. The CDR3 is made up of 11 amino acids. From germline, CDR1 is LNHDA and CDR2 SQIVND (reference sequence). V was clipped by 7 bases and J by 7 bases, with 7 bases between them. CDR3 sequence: CASTGSEKLFF. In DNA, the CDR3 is TGTGCCAGTACCGGGTCTGAAAAACTGTTTTTT.

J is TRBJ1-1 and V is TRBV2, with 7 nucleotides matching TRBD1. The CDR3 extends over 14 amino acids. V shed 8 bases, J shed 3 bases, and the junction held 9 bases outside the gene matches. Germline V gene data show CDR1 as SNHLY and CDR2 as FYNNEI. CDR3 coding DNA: TGTGCCAGCCAGACAGCCGACAGGGACACTGAAGCTTTCTTT. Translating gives CASQTADRDTEAFF.

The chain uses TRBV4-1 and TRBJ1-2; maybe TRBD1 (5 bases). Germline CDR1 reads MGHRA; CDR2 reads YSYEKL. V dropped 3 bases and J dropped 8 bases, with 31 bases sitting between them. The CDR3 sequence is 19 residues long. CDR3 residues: CASSHFAGMSYPPIWGYTF. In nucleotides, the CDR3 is TGCGCCAGCAGCCACTTCGCAGGGATGAGCTATCCTCCCATTTGGGGCTACACCTTC.

The CDR3 loop is CASSFAGYSYEQYF. CDR3 nucleotides: TGTGCCAGCAGCTTCGCGGGTTACTCCTACGAGCAGTACTTC. This chain uses TRBV11-2 with TRBJ2-7, with D tentatively TRBD2 (5 bases). V shed 3 bases and J shed 0 bases, with 9 bases lying between them. CDR1 is SGHAT and CDR2 is FQNNGV in the germline V gene. The CDR3 runs to 14 residues.

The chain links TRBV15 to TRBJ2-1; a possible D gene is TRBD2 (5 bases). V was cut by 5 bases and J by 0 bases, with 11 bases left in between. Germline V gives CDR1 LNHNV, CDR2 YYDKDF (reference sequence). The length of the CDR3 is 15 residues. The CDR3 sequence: CATSAVLASYNEQFF. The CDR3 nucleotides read TGTGCCACCAGCGCTGTTCTAGCCTCCTACAATGAGCAGTTCTTC.

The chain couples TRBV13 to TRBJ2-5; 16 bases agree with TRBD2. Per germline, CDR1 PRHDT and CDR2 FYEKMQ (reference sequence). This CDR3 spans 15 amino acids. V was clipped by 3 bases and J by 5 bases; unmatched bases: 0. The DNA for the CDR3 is TGTGCCAGCAGCTTGGGACTAGCGGGGGGGGAGACCCAGTACTTC. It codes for CASSLGLAGGETQYF. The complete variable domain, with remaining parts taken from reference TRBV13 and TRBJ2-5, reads AAGVIQSPRHLIKEKRETATLKCYPIPRHDTVYWYQQGPGQDPQFLISFYEKMQSDKGSIPDRFSAQQFSDYHSELNMSSLELGDSALYFCASSLGLAGGETQYFGPGTRLLVL.

CDR3 DNA: TGTGCCAGCAGCTCCGGGACTAGCGGGAATTCAGGCACCGGGGAGCTGTTTTTT. It is translated as CASSSGTSGNSGTGELFF. This rearrangement joins TRBV11-3 to TRBJ2-2, with 13 bases aligning to TRBD2. This CDR3 region has 18 residues. Germline V gene data show CDR1 as SGHNT and CDR2 as YENEEA. After removal of 4 bases from V and 4 bases from J, the junction contained 9 bases not matched to a gene.

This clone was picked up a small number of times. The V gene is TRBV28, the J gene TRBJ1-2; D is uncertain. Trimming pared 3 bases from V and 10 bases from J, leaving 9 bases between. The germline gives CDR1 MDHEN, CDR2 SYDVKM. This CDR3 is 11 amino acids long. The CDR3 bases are TGTGCCAGCAGTTTGGGCCCCCTCTACACCTTC. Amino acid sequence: CASSLGPLYTF.

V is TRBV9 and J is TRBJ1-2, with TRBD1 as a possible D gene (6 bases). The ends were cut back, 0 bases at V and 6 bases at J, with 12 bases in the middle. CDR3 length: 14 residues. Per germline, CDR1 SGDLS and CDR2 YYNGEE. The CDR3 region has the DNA TGTGCCAGCAGCGTAGTTACGGGGGGCGATGGCTACACCTTC. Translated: CASSVVTGGDGYTF. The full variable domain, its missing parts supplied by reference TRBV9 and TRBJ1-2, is DSGVTQTPKHLITATGQRVTLRCSPRSGDLSVYWYQQSLDQGLQFLIQYYNGEERAKGNILERFSAQQFPDLHSELNLSSLELGDSALYFCASSVVTGGDGYTFGSGTRLTVV.